The source of this TCR beta chain is a study of blood T cell repertoires in COVID-19. Whole-study context: Sites across the United States, Italy and Spain contributed samples from acute and convalescent COVID-19. In each case, the material was cDNA or gDNA derived from T cells, B-cell-depleted T cells, or PBMCs.

In the authors' workflow: Amplified reference gene primers provided the basis for estimating nucleated cell counts. Sequencing used immunoSEQ multiplex PCR; TCRdb keeps in-frame clones, though not all of them. Clone size and V and J calls were adopted from that table, with D and trimming inferred from the DNA. The sample has around 50,000 clones, about 90% seen once. The table lists this clone with a count of one. This TCR came from a human donor in a cohort sampled during active COVID-19. Sequencing was carried out using peripheral blood.

The CDR3 here is CASSPHRAGNTIYF. DNA of the CDR3: TGTGCCAGCAGTCCTCACAGGGCTGGAAACACCATATATTTT. The chain carries TRBV2 and TRBJ1-3; perhaps TRBD1 as D (6 bases). Germline V gene sequence: CDR1 SNHLY, CDR2 FYNNEI. V was trimmed by 5 bases and J by 2 bases, leaving 10 bases between them. The CDR3 runs to 14 residues. The variable domain in full, completed from reference TRBV2 and TRBJ1-3, reads EPEVTQTPSHQVTQMGQEVILRCVPISNHLYFYWYRQILGQKVEFLVSFYNNEISEKSEIFDDQFSVERPDGSNFTLKIRSTKLEDSAMYFCASSPHRAGNTIYFGEGSWLTVV.